The 25 T cell receptor beta chains given below trace back to one sample, sequenced in a study of glioma-infiltrating T cells. The iRepertoire nested amplicon-rescue multiplex PCR amplified TCR alpha and beta CDR3s from RNA. Each CDR3 protein is one row after TCRdb ran MiXCR on the multiplex PCR reads. This sample has around 350,000 distinct CDR3 sequences, with more than 35% found just once. Sequencing was carried out using glioma tissue, nonneoplastic brain tissue, or PBMCs (not recorded which). The receptors here all came from a human donor with low-grade glioma or glioblastoma, undergoing nonglioma brain surgery, or in good health (not recorded which).

This clonotype was detected a few times. The V and J genes are TRBV5-1 and TRBJ1-3, with a possible D match to TRBD1 (5 bases). CDR1 and CDR2 from the germline V gene are SGHRS and YFSETQ. There are 15 residues in the CDR3. The V and J ends lost 4 bases and 0 bases respectively, with 11 bases between them. The CDR3 DNA sequence: TGCGCCAGCAGCCTGACAGTGAGCTCTGGAAACACCATATATTTT. This sequence encodes CASSLTVSSGNTIYF.

Note on this clonotype: A much bigger clone sits one base away, suggesting this may be a read error. The J gene is TRBJ1-5, the V gene TRBV27, with a tentative D call TRBD1 (6 bases). With 4 bases removed from V and 4 bases from J, the gap between germline ends came to 14 bases. Germline CDR1 and CDR2: MNHEY and SMNVEV (reference sequence). The CDR3 sequence is 15 residues long. CDR3 sequence: CASSSGQLRNQPQHF. CDR3 nucleotide sequence: TGTGCCAGCAGTTCCGGACAGCTCAGGAATCAGCCCCAGCATTTT.

This rearrangement joins TRBV2 to TRBJ1-3; unclear D gene. Germline lookup yields CDR1 SNHLY and CDR2 FYNNEI. The CDR3 loop spans 13 amino acids. The V gene lost 8 bases and the J gene lost 3 bases, with 11 bases spanning the gap. The CDR3 is CASFQPLGNTIYF. The CDR3 DNA follows: TGTGCCAGCTTCCAACCTCTTGGAAACACCATATATTTT.

This clonotype appeared a few times. The chain has TRBV7-6 and TRBJ2-1; 7 bases agree with TRBD2. V lost 3 bases and J lost 4; bases outside the gene matches: 3. This CDR3 contains 14 residues. CDR1 is SGHVS, CDR2 FNYEAQ, per germline. The CDR3 is CASSLDGRYNEQFF. The DNA for the CDR3 is TGTGCCAGCAGCTTGGACGGGAGGTACAATGAGCAGTTCTTC.

In this sample, this clonotype turned up many times. The chain carries TRBV6-6 and TRBJ2-5; D is unresolved. V lost 2 bases and J 5 bases, leaving 9 bases between the germline ends. CDR3 length equals 13 residues. The germline CDR1 and CDR2 sequences are MNHNY and SVGAGI (reference sequence). The CDR3 loop is CASSYRWDETQYF. The CDR3 DNA reads as TGTGCCAGCAGTTACCGCTGGGATGAGACCCAGTACTTC.

CDR3 sequence (DNA): TGTGCCAGCAGCTTACTTGATGAAAAACTGTTTTTT. It translates to CASSLLDEKLFF. This chain joins TRBV7-8 and TRBJ1-4; the D is unclear. Germline CDR1 is SGHVS and CDR2 is FQNEAQ. Between the trimmed V and J ends, which lost 2 bases and 6 bases, there was a span of 4 bases. CDR3 length: 12 amino acids. Full variable domain (rest looked up from reference TRBV7-8 and TRBJ1-4): GAGVSQSPRYKVAKRGQDVALRCDPISGHVSLFWYQQALGQGPEFLTYFQNEAQLDKSGLPSDRFFAERPEGSVSTLKIQRTQQEDSAVYLCASSLLDEKLFFGSGTQLSVL.

This CDR3 is CASSLAGDYPDTQYF. CDR3 DNA sequence: TGTGCCAGCAGTTTAGCGGGCGACTATCCAGATACGCAGTATTTT. The V call is TRBV28, the J call TRBJ2-3, with D tentatively TRBD2 (5 bases). The germline V gene encodes CDR1 MDHEN and CDR2 SYDVKM. V was pared by 2 bases and J by 4 bases, with 13 bases between. CDR3 length: 15 residues.

This clonotype was found many times. The chain links TRBV20-1 to TRBJ2-3; 14 nucleotides line up with TRBD2. Germline CDR1 DFQATT, CDR2 SNEGSKA (reference sequence). The CDR3 extends over 15 amino acids. V trimming: 6 bases; J trimming: 5 bases; junction bases outside the gene matches: 7. The CDR3 protein is CSAPRLAGGGDTQYF. The CDR3 DNA reads TGCAGTGCCCCCCGACTAGCGGGAGGGGGAGATACGCAGTATTTT.

This clonotype has a count of ten or more. This chain connects TRBV6-2 or TRBV6-3 to TRBJ2-5, with D unclear. V was shortened by 2 bases and J by 2 bases, with 12 bases between the two germline ends. Germline lookup yields CDR1 MNHEY and CDR2 SVGEGT. The CDR3 is 15 residues long. CDR3 nucleotide sequence: TGTGCCAGCAGTTACAACAATGGAGTACAAGAGACCCAGTACTTC. Its translation: CASSYNNGVQETQYF.

The V gene is TRBV20-1, the J gene TRBJ1-4; D is perhaps TRBD1 (6 bases). The CDR3 contains 15 residues. The germline V gene has CDR1 DFQATT and CDR2 SNEGSKA (reference sequence). Trimming removed 3 bases at V and 8 bases at J, with 19 bases between. The DNA for the CDR3 is TGCAGTGCTAGTGCCCTAGGGGGTCGGCGCGAAAAACTGTTTTTT. Translation gives CSASALGGRREKLFF.

The sample holds many counts of this clonotype. The V gene is TRBV6-5, the J gene TRBJ2-3; no clear D gene. Germline V gives CDR1 MNHEY, CDR2 SVGAGI. This CDR3 comprises 16 residues. V lost 3 bases and J 1 base, leaving 14 bases between the germline ends. The chain's CDR3 is CASSYSRPSGTDTQYF. The DNA of the CDR3 is TGTGCCAGCAGTTATTCCCGGCCCTCAGGCACAGATACGCAGTATTTT.

This chain uses TRBV5-1 with TRBJ1-1; unclear D gene. The length of the CDR3 is 11 residues. Germline CDR1 SGHRS, CDR2 YFSETQ. Trimming pared 3 bases from V and 11 bases from J, leaving 11 bases between. CDR3: CASSSIDGAFF. CDR3 in DNA: TGCGCCAGCAGCTCGATAGACGGGGCTTTCTTT.

This clonotype was observed at least ten times. The chain joins TRBV28 to TRBJ2-1, with 8 bases matching TRBD2. The CDR3 sequence is 15 residues long. Germline trimming cut 6 bases from V and 9 bases from J; bases unmatched to any gene: 13. Germline CDR1 MDHEN, CDR2 SYDVKM. CDR3 nucleotides: TGTGCCAGCAGCCCCAGGGGAGCGGGAGTCCCTGAGCAGTTCTTC. Translated: CASSPRGAGVPEQFF.

To note about this clonotype: The junction does not match germline at one end; this may be a read error. The gene calls are TRBV6-1 and TRBJ1-5, with unresolved D. Germline V gene lookup returns CDR1 MNHNS and CDR2 SASEGT. The length of the CDR3 is 13 residues. This CDR3 is CASSVRSNKPQHF. For the CDR3, the DNA is TGTGCCAGCAGTGTTCGAAGCAATAAGCCCCAGCATTTT.

As regards this clonotype: This may come from a read error, since a much larger clone is one base off. The chain combines TRBV28 with TRBJ2-1; D may be TRBD1 (5 bases). V dropped 1 base and J dropped 5 bases, with 9 bases sitting between them. The CDR3 contains 14 residues. Germline CDR1 is MDHEN and CDR2 is SYDVKM. The CDR3 loop is CASSLSTENNEQFF. The DNA for the CDR3 is TGTGCCAGCAGTTTATCGACAGAGAACAATGAGCAGTTCTTC. The variable domain in full, completed from reference TRBV28 and TRBJ2-1, reads DVKVTQSSRYLVKRTGEKVFLECVQDMDHENMFWYRQDPGLGLRLIYFSYDVKMKEKGDIPEGYSVSREKKERFSLILESASTNQTSMYLCASSLSTENNEQFFGPGTRLTVL.

Many counts were recorded for this clonotype. This chain joins TRBV27 and TRBJ2-7, with 9 bases identical to TRBD2. The CDR3 has 14 residues. Germline assignment: CDR1 MNHEY and CDR2 SMNVEV (reference sequence). Germline trimming cut 4 bases from V and 2 bases from J; bases unmatched to any gene: 3. CDR3 nucleotides: TGTGCCAGCAGTTGGACTAGCGCGACCTACGAGCAGTACTTC. Amino acid sequence: CASSWTSATYEQYF.

This clonotype was recorded a few times. J is TRBJ2-7 and V is TRBV20-1; 7 bases align to TRBD2. Germline assignment: CDR1 DFQATT and CDR2 SNEGSKA (reference sequence). This CDR3 is built from 13 residues. Losses at the gene ends were 0 bases for V and 4 bases for J; bases not matched to a gene: 3. CDR3 nucleotides: TGCAGTGCTAGAGATGTCGGGAGGTACGAGCAGTACTTC. It encodes CSARDVGRYEQYF.

The genes are TRBV28 and TRBJ1-6, with a possible D match to TRBD1 (5 bases). The CDR3 covers 18 residues. Trimming shortened V by 8 bases and J by 3 bases, and 23 bases separated the two germline ends. Germline-derived CDR1 and CDR2 are MDHEN and SYDVKM. The CDR3 coding sequence is TGTGCCAGCGGGGACCGGACCTCCACCTCGTTCTATAATTCACCCCTCCACTTT. Translating it yields CASGDRTSTSFYNSPLHF.

Concerning this clonotype itself: This may come from a read error, since a much larger clone is one base off. The CDR3 reads CASSFLGFDQPQHF. CDR3 in DNA: TGTGCCAGCAGTTTTCTAGGGTTTGATCAGCCCCAGCATTTT. The chain employs TRBV6-2 or TRBV6-3 and TRBJ1-5; D is undetermined. Per germline, CDR1 MNHEY and CDR2 SVGEGT. This CDR3 has 14 amino acids. V lost 4 bases to trimming and J lost 5 bases, with 12 bases between them.

This sequence joins TRBV5-1 and TRBJ2-7; either TRBD1 or TRBD2 may supply D (5 bases each). The DNA end is more similar to TRBJ2-5, so the J call may be wrong. The CDR3 is 16 amino acids. Germline CDR1 and CDR2: SGHRS and YFSETQ. CDR3: CASSLAAGGTQETQYF. The CDR3 coding sequence is TGCGCCAGCAGCTTGGCGGCAGGTGGGACCCAAGAGACCCAGTACTTC.

This clonotype has ten or more counts. The V call is TRBV12-3 or TRBV12-4, the J call TRBJ2-5; D possibly uses TRBD1 or TRBD2 (5 bases each). Trimming took 5 bases from V and 2 from J, leaving 12 bases between them. The CDR3 spans 14 residues. The CDR3 loop reads CASSLTGLQETQYF. The CDR3, as DNA: TGTGCCAGCAGTCTTACAGGACTTCAAGAGACCCAGTACTTC.

Ten or more counts support this clonotype. The chain joins TRBV6-2 or TRBV6-3 to TRBJ2-7; a possible D gene is TRBD1 (6 bases). This CDR3 is 16 amino acids long. From germline, CDR1 is MNHEY and CDR2 SVGEGT. Trimming took off 7 bases at V and 7 bases at J, with 26 bases between the two ends. The CDR3 protein is CASMSALGAPSNEQYF. The CDR3 nucleotides are TGTGCCAGCATGTCAGCGTTGGGGGCTCCCTCAAATGAGCAGTACTTC.

This chain uses TRBV6-2 or TRBV6-3 with TRBJ2-7; TRBD2 matches 7 bases. CDR3 length equals 15 residues. Germline assignment: CDR1 MNHEY and CDR2 SVGEGT. V was pared by 2 bases and J by 2 bases, with 6 bases of the junction left unmatched. The CDR3 here is CASSYGTTSTYEQYF. The CDR3 nucleotides are TGTGCCAGCAGTTACGGGACTACTAGCACCTACGAGCAGTACTTC.

This clonotype was seen ten or more times. The CDR3 loop reads CASRPGSLATDTQYF. The CDR3 bases are TGTGCCAGCAGGCCGGGGTCCCTAGCCACAGATACGCAGTATTTT. The V and J genes are TRBV6-1 and TRBJ2-3; maybe TRBD2 (5 bases). V lost 6 bases, J lost 2 bases, and 15 bases lay in between. CDR3 length: 15 amino acids. CDR1 and CDR2 (germline): MNHNS, SASEGT.

The V gene is TRBV7-3, the J gene TRBJ2-1, with TRBD2 matching over 10 bases. With 1 base clipped from V and 2 bases from J, the junction kept 8 bases outside the gene matches. The germline V gene has CDR1 SGHTA and CDR2 FQGTGA. There are 18 residues in the CDR3. The CDR3 DNA is TGTGCCAGCAGCTTAAGGGTTGAGCGGGAGGGGCCCTACAATGAGCAGTTCTTC. It specifies CASSLRVEREGPYNEQFF.